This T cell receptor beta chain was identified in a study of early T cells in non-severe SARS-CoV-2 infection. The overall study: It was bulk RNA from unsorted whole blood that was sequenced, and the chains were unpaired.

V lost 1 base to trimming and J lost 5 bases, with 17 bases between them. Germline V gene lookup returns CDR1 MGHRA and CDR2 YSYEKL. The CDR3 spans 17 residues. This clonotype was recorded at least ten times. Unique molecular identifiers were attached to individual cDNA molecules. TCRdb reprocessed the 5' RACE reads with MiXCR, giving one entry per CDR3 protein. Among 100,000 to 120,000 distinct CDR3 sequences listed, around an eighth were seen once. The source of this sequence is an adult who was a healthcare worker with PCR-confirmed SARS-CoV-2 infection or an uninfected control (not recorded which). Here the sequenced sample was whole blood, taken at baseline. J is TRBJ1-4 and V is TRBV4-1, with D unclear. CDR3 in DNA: TGCGCCAGCAGCCAAGCGTTATCGATCCGAGAAAATGAAAAACTGTTTTTT. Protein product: CASSQALSIRENEKLFF.